The 3 T cell receptor beta chains reported below all come from one sample, sequenced in a study of shared clonotypes between healthy human individuals. Clones were read by immunoSEQ multiplex PCR, and TCRdb kept only the in-frame ones, dropping some. The sample has around 1.9 million clones, approximately 94% seen once; the top ten hold under 2%. Selected positively for CCR7 and CD45RO-negative, naive CD8 cells excluded terminally differentiated effector memory CD45RA+ cells. Sequencing was performed on naive CD8+ T cells from PBMCs. The receptor set was obtained from a man aged 18 to 29 in good health. Some clones in this sample may be carry-over from other donors' samples.

In the case of this clone: Other DNA sequences within the sample encode an identical CDR3. This chain uses TRBV6-5 with TRBJ2-5; 13 bases fit TRBD2. Germline V gives CDR1 MNHEY, CDR2 SVGAGI. The V gene end was trimmed by 0 bases and the J gene end by 5 bases; junction bases not matched to a gene: 0. The CDR3 covers 15 residues. CDR3 loop: CASSYSGLAGETQYF. The CDR3 region has the DNA TGTGCCAGCAGTTACTCGGGACTAGCGGGGGAGACCCAGTACTTC.

This clone showed up just once. The chain links TRBV4-1 to TRBJ1-1; no definite D call. Trimming removed 0 bases at V and 6 bases at J, with 8 bases between. There are 13 residues in the CDR3. Looked up from germline, CDR1 is MGHRA and CDR2 is YSYEKL. The CDR3 coding sequence is TGCGCCAGCAGCCAAGAGGGCCTCGCTGAAGCTTTCTTT. Amino acids: CASSQEGLAEAFF.

Points on this clone: The sample holds other DNA sequences that translate to the same CDR3. V gene TRBV11-2 combines with J gene TRBJ2-7, with a weak D call TRBD2 (6 bases). This CDR3 spans 13 amino acids. Germline V gives CDR1 SGHAT, CDR2 FQNNGV. The V gene lost 3 bases and the J gene lost 4 bases, with 10 bases spanning the gap. The CDR3 here is CASSLGGLYEQYF. In DNA form, the CDR3 reads TGTGCCAGCAGCTTGGGAGGACTTTACGAGCAGTACTTC. The whole variable domain, filled in from reference TRBV11-2 and TRBJ2-7, reads EAGVAQSPRYKIIEKRQSVAFWCNPISGHATLYWYQQILGQGPKLLIQFQNNGVVDDSQLPKDRFSAERLKGVDSTLKIQPAKLEDSAVYLCASSLGGLYEQYFGPGTRLTVT.